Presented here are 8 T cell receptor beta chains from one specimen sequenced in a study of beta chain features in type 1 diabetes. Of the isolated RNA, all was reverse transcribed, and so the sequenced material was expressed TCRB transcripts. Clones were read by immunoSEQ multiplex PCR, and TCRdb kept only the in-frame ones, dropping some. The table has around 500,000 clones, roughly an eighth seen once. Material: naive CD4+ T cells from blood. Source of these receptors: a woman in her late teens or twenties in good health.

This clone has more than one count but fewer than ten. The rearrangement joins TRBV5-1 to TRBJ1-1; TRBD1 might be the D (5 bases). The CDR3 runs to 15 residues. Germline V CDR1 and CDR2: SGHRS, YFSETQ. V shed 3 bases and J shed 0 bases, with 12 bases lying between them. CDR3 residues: CASSSRQFMNTEAFF. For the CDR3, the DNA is TGCGCCAGCAGCTCGAGACAGTTCATGAACACTGAAGCTTTCTTT.

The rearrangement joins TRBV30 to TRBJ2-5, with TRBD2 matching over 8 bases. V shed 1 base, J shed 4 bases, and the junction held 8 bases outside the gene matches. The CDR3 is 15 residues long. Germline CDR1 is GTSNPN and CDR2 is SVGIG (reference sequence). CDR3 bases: TGTGCCTGGAGTGCCATGACTAGCGCACGAGAGACCCAGTACTTC. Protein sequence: CAWSAMTSARETQYF.

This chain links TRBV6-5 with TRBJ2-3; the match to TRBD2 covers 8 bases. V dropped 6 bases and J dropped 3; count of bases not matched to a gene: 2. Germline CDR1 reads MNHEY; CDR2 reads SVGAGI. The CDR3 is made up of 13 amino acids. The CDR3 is CASRGLVTDTQYF. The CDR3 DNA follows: TGTGCCAGCAGGGGACTAGTTACAGATACGCAGTATTTT.

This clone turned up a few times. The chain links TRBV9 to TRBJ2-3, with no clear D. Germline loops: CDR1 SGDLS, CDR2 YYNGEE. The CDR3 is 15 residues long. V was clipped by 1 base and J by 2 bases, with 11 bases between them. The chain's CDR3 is CASSVNDRNTDTQYF. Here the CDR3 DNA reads TGTGCCAGCAGCGTAAACGACCGTAACACAGATACGCAGTATTTT.

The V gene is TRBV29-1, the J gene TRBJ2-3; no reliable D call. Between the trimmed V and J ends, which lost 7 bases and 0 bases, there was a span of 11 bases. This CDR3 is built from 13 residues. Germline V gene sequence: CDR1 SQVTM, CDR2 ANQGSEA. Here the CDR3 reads CSARFHSTDTQYF. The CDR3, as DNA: TGCAGCGCCCGCTTTCACAGCACAGATACGCAGTATTTT.

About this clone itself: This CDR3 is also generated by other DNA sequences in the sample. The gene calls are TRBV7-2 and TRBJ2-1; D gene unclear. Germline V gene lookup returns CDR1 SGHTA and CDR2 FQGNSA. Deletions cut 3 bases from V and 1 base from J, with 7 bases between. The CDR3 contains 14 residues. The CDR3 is CASSLQGSYNEQFF. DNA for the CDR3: TGTGCCAGCAGCTTGCAAGGTTCCTACAATGAGCAGTTCTTC. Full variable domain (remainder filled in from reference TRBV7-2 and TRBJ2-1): GAGVSQSPSNKVTEKGKDVELRCDPISGHTALYWYRQSLGQGLEFLIYFQGNSAPDKSGLPSDRFSAERTGGSVSTLTIQRTQQEDSAVYLCASSLQGSYNEQFFGPGTRLTVL.

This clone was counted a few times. The CDR3 DNA reads TGCAGCGTTGTGGGGCCGAGCCCAACAGGGGCTTTCTTT. Translated, it gives CSVVGPSPTGAFF. V and J are TRBV29-1 and TRBJ1-1, with D perhaps matching TRBD1 (6 bases). The CDR3 extends over 13 amino acids. The ends were cut back, 4 bases at V and 11 bases at J, with 20 bases in the middle. Germline CDR1 is SQVTM and CDR2 is ANQGSEA.

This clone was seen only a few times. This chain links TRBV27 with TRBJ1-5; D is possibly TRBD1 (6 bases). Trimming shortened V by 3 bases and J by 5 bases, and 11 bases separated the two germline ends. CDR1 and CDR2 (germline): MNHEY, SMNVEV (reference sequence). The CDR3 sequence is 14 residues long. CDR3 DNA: TGTGCCAGCAGTTTGAAGGGGGGGTATCAGCCCCAGCATTTT. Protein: CASSLKGGYQPQHF.